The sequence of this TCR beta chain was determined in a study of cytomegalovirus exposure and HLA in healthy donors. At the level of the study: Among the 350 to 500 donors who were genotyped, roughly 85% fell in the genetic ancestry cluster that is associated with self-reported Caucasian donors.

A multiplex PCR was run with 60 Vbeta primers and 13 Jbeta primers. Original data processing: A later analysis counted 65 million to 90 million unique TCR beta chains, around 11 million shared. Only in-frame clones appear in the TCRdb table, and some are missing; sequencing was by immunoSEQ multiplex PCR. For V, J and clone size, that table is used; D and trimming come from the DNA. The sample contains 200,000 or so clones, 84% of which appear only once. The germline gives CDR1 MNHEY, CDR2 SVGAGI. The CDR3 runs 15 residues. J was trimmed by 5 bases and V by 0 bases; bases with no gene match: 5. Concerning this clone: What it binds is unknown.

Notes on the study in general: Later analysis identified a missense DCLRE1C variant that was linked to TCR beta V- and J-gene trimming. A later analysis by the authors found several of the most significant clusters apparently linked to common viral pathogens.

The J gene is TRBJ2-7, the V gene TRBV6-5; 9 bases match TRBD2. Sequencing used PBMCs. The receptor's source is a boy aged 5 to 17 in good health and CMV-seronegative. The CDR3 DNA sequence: TGTGCCAGCAGTTACTCGAGTAGCGGGGGCCACGAGCAGTACTTC. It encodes CASSYSSSGGHEQYF.